The 5 T cell receptor beta chains reported below all come from one sample, sequenced in a study of blood T cell repertoires in COVID-19. Sequencing used immunoSEQ multiplex PCR; TCRdb keeps in-frame clones, though not all of them. The data contain hundreds of thousands of clones, roughly 90% of them singletons. The sequencing input was PBMCs or T cells enriched from blood (not recorded which). The receptors stem from a woman in her 50s who had been exposed to COVID-19.

The V and J genes are TRBV19 and TRBJ2-7; possible D gene TRBD2, 7 bases. The CDR3 runs 15 residues. With 3 bases removed from V and 2 bases from J, the gap between germline ends came to 14 bases. Germline CDR1 and CDR2: LNHDA and SQIVND (reference sequence). The CDR3 nucleotides read TGTGCCAGTAGTATTGCGGGGGACACTACCTACGAGCAGTACTTC. Protein sequence: CASSIAGDTTYEQYF.

This clone is a singleton in its sample. The CDR3 protein is CASSRGQNSYEQYF. Here the CDR3 DNA reads TGTGCCAGCAGCCGCGGACAGAACTCCTACGAGCAGTACTTC. The gene calls are TRBV3-1 (or the pseudogene TRBV3-2) and TRBJ2-7; weak D call: TRBD1 (6 bases). This CDR3 is built from 14 residues. The V and J ends lost 4 bases and 0 bases respectively, with 10 bases between them. Looked up from germline, CDR1 is LGHDT and CDR2 is YNNKEL (reference sequence).

The chain employs TRBV3-1 (or the pseudogene TRBV3-2) and TRBJ2-7, with 8 bases lining up with TRBD1. Per the germline V gene, CDR1 is LGHDT and CDR2 is YNNKEL (reference sequence). The CDR3 loop spans 15 amino acids. Losses at the gene ends were 4 bases for V and 4 bases for J; bases not matched to a gene: 9. CDR3 loop: CASSLVGQEKYEQYF. The CDR3 DNA sequence: TGTGCCAGCAGCCTGGTGGGACAGGAAAAATACGAGCAGTACTTC.

V gene TRBV29-1 combines with J gene TRBJ1-2, with D possibly TRBD1 on 5 matching bases. The CDR3 runs to 13 residues. CDR1 is SQVTM and CDR2 is ANQGSEA in the germline V gene. V gave up 3 bases and J gave up 3 bases, with 11 bases separating them. CDR3 loop: CSVETDRDYGYTF. For the CDR3, the DNA is TGCAGCGTTGAGACCGACAGAGACTATGGCTACACCTTC.

This sequence joins TRBV28 and TRBJ2-2, with 7 nucleotides matching TRBD1. CDR1 is MDHEN, CDR2 SYDVKM, per germline. Germline trimming cut 3 bases from V and 5 bases from J; bases unmatched to any gene: 9. The CDR3 contains 16 residues. DNA of the CDR3: TGTGCCAGCAGTTTGGCGACAGGGCCAGGAACCGGGGAGCTGTTTTTT. Translating it yields CASSLATGPGTGELFF.